These 16 T cell receptor beta chains were sequenced from one sample in a study of blood T cell repertoires in COVID-19. Produced via immunoSEQ multiplex PCR; TCRdb's table is partial and in-frame only. This table has 90,000 or so clones, about 90% appearing once. The material sequenced was peripheral blood. The receptors stem from a human donor with active COVID-19. The donor label of this sample is uncertain.

The J gene is TRBJ2-7, the V gene TRBV2, with D possibly matching TRBD1 (6 bases). CDR1 is SNHLY and CDR2 is FYNNEI in the germline V gene. V was cut by 8 bases and J by 3 bases, with 14 bases left in between. This CDR3 region has 13 residues. The CDR3 is CASHKAQGYEQYF. In nucleotides, the CDR3 is TGTGCCAGCCATAAGGCACAGGGCTACGAGCAGTACTTC.

The chain uses TRBV28 and TRBJ1-2; 8 nucleotides agree with TRBD1. Germline CDR1 is MDHEN and CDR2 is SYDVKM. This CDR3 comprises 14 residues. With V trimmed by 1 base and J by 5 bases, 3 bases remained unmatched. The CDR3: CASSLSDRGYGYTF. CDR3 coding DNA: TGTGCCAGCAGTTTATCAGACAGGGGATATGGCTACACCTTC.

This chain joins TRBV7-9 and TRBJ1-1, with TRBD1 identical over 8 bases. V shed 5 bases, J shed 5 bases, and the junction held 13 bases outside the gene matches. Germline V CDR1 and CDR2: SEHNR, FQNEAQ (reference sequence). This CDR3 is built from 16 residues. In DNA form, the CDR3 reads TGTGCCAGCAGCGACACGGTACGACAGGGGAGGACTGAAGCTTTCTTT. As protein: CASSDTVRQGRTEAFF.

V is TRBV28 and J is TRBJ1-6, with TRBD1 matching 8 bases. The CDR3 consists of 14 residues. The germline gives CDR1 MDHEN, CDR2 SYDVKM. Losses at the gene ends were 7 bases for V and 11 bases for J; bases not matched to a gene: 10. The CDR3 region is CASMTGQGTTPLHF. CDR3 bases: TGTGCCAGCATGACTGGACAGGGTACGACACCCCTCCACTTT.

V usage is TRBV19 and J usage is TRBJ1-2, with TRBD1 identical over 8 bases. Germline trimming cut 5 bases from V and 2 bases from J; bases unmatched to any gene: 7. Germline CDR1 reads LNHDA; CDR2 reads SQIVND (reference sequence). The length of the CDR3 is 15 residues. CDR3 amino acids: CASSQSRQGNYGYTF. CDR3 nucleotide sequence: TGTGCCAGTAGTCAGAGCCGACAGGGGAACTATGGCTACACCTTC.

This chain connects TRBV5-6 to TRBJ2-7, with D maybe TRBD2 (6 bases). Germline V gives CDR1 SGHDT, CDR2 YYEEEE. V was shortened by 4 bases and J by 2 bases, with 10 bases between the two germline ends. The CDR3 totals 13 residues. DNA for the CDR3: TGTGCCAGCAGCGCGGGATTGACCTACGAGCAGTACTTC. This translates into CASSAGLTYEQYF.

This clone was observed a handful of times. The chain carries TRBV5-1 and TRBJ1-6, with D possibly matching TRBD1 (6 bases). The ends were cut back, 0 bases at V and 5 bases at J, with 9 bases in the middle. CDR3 length equals 15 residues. From germline, CDR1 is SGHRS and CDR2 YFSETQ. CDR3 residues: CASSLGQAHNSPLHF. The CDR3 region has the DNA TGCGCCAGCAGCTTGGGACAGGCCCATAATTCACCCCTCCACTTT.

The chain uses TRBV6-2 or TRBV6-3 and TRBJ1-5; D is perhaps TRBD1 (6 bases). Per the germline V gene, CDR1 is MNHEY and CDR2 is SVGEGT. Between the trimmed V and J ends, which lost 0 bases and 0 bases, there was a span of 12 bases. The CDR3 has 17 amino acids. This chain's CDR3 is CASSYSRDMNSNQPQHF. The CDR3 DNA is TGTGCCAGCAGTTACTCCCGGGACATGAATAGCAATCAGCCCCAGCATTTT.

V gene TRBV13 combines with J gene TRBJ2-1, with 13 nucleotides matching TRBD2. The CDR3 extends over 19 amino acids. The V and J ends lost 0 bases and 0 bases, in that order; junction bases with no gene match: 5. CDR1 and CDR2 (germline): PRHDT, FYEKMQ (reference sequence). The CDR3 here is CASSLGLGLAGSSYNEQFF. The CDR3 DNA follows: TGTGCCAGCAGCTTAGGCCTGGGACTAGCGGGGAGCTCCTACAATGAGCAGTTCTTC.

The CDR3 reads CASSTGIAEKLFF. The CDR3 region has the DNA TGTGCCAGCAGCACAGGGATTGCTGAAAAACTGTTTTTT. The rearrangement joins TRBV12-3 or TRBV12-4 to TRBJ1-4; perhaps TRBD1 as D (6 bases). This CDR3 contains 13 residues. The ends were cut back, 6 bases at V and 7 bases at J, with 12 bases in the middle.

This clone occurred a few times. The CDR3, as DNA: TGTGCCAGCAGTGACTGGGGGGTGTATTCACCCCTCCACTTT. Translated, it gives CASSDWGVYSPLHF. The rearrangement links TRBV25-1 to TRBJ1-6; D may be TRBD1 (5 bases). V dropped 3 bases and J dropped 8 bases, with 11 bases sitting between them. The germline CDR1 and CDR2 sequences are MGHDK and SYGVNS. The CDR3 loop spans 14 amino acids.

V usage is TRBV6-5 and J usage is TRBJ1-2; 8 bases are a match to TRBD1. The V gene end was trimmed by 6 bases and the J gene end by 8 bases; junction bases not matched to a gene: 8. The CDR3 is 13 residues long. Germline assignment: CDR1 MNHEY and CDR2 SVGAGI. The CDR3 DNA reads TGTGCCAGCAGGACCGGACAGGGTTGGGGCTACACCTTC. Translated, it gives CASRTGQGWGYTF.

This chain links TRBV6-5 with TRBJ2-3; 8 positions match TRBD2. The CDR3 sequence is 14 residues long. With 6 bases clipped from V and 0 bases from J, the junction kept 2 bases outside the gene matches. Germline values: CDR1 MNHEY, CDR2 SVGAGI. The chain's CDR3 is CASRAGVSTDTQYF. CDR3 bases: TGTGCCAGCAGAGCGGGGGTCAGCACAGATACGCAGTATTTT.

This sequence joins TRBV7-9 and TRBJ1-5; no reliable D call. Trimming removed 3 bases from V and 4 bases from J, with 7 bases in between. This CDR3 region has 13 residues. Germline lookup yields CDR1 SEHNR and CDR2 FQNEAQ (reference sequence). CDR3 in DNA: TGTGCCAGCAGCTTTGCTCAGAATCAGCCCCAGCATTTT. It yields the protein CASSFAQNQPQHF.

The chain uses TRBV5-6 and TRBJ1-2; D remains ambiguous. Germline V gene lookup returns CDR1 SGHDT and CDR2 YYEEEE. The CDR3 runs to 14 residues. With 2 bases removed from V and 1 base from J, the gap between germline ends came to 9 bases. This CDR3 is CASSLAGYNYGYTF. The CDR3 nucleotides read TGTGCCAGCAGCTTAGCAGGATATAACTATGGCTACACCTTC.

The chain employs TRBV5-1 and TRBJ2-5; weak D call: TRBD2 (6 bases). The CDR3 contains 13 residues. Trimming pared 4 bases from V and 3 bases from J, leaving 10 bases between. CDR1 and CDR2 from the germline V gene are SGHRS and YFSETQ. The CDR3 nucleotides are TGCGCCAGCAGCGGGGACTCCGAAGAGACCCAGTACTTC. The encoded protein is CASSGDSEETQYF.